Described below is a single T cell receptor beta chain sequence and its context. How the authors handled the data: Reference gene primer amplification yielded estimated nucleated cell counts. Only in-frame clones appear in the TCRdb table, and some are missing; sequencing was by immunoSEQ multiplex PCR. V, J and clone size are taken as reported in that table, and D and trimming were inferred from the DNA itself. The sample has approximately 210,000 clones, around 87% seen once; the top ten hold more than 7%. Germline CDR1 reads KGHSH; CDR2 reads LQKENI. CDR3 length: 13 amino acids. Deletions cut 3 bases from V and 3 bases from J, with 8 bases between. The sample belongs to a study of blood T cell repertoires in COVID-19. At the level of the study: COVID-19 samples collected from the United States, Italy and Spain covered acute and convalescent phases. Sources were T cells, B-cell-depleted T cells, or PBMCs; the material itself was cDNA or gDNA.

Assignments of participants to cohorts depended upon their own reported clinical history. This receptor was identified in a man aged 25 to 40 in a cohort exposed to, infected with or recovered from COVID-19 (not recorded which). Specimen: PBMCs or T cells enriched from blood (not recorded which). The genes are TRBV18 and TRBJ1-2; possible D gene TRBD1, 5 bases. The CDR3 nucleotides are TGTGCCAGCTCACCGGACAATTACTATGGCTACACCTTC. The encoded protein is CASSPDNYYGYTF.